This T cell receptor (beta chain) was sequenced for a study of T cell changes during pregnancy in multiple sclerosis. The ends were cut back, 0 bases at V and 0 bases at J, with 15 bases in the middle. The CDR3 length is 18 residues. Germline CDR1 reads SGDLS; CDR2 reads YYNGEE. Generated by immunoSEQ multiplex PCR, the TCRdb table keeps only in-frame clones and is missing some. The profile shows tens of thousands of clones, 80% to 90% of them singletons. Sequences were derived from peripheral blood, sampled in the first trimester of pregnancy. This TCR was recovered from a female donor in good health, enrolled as a control in a pregnancy study. The J gene is TRBJ1-4, the V gene TRBV9; D might be TRBD1 (6 bases). The CDR3 here is CASSVGLGATATNEKLFF. In nucleotides, the CDR3 is TGTGCCAGCAGCGTAGGTCTGGGGGCGACGGCAACTAATGAAAAACTGTTTTTT.